This TCR beta chain was captured by sequencing in a study of T cell responses to AZD1222 COVID-19 vaccine (dated by TCRdb to about 2021). In terms of the full investigation: AZD1222 recipients given second doses at about 4 weeks or at about 12 weeks were pooled, since spike-specific TCR depth and breadth were not found to differ between the two schedules. A total of 233 trial participants underwent TCR sequencing, of whom 207 received two doses of AZD1222 and some 25 received two doses of the MenACWY control vaccine. Trial participants were enrolled by age into subgroups of 18-55, 56-69 and 70-plus years, and around 150, 28 and 57 TCR-sequenced participants, respectively, were included in these subgroups. Beyond this particular receptor, the publication reports: Vaccine-associated CD4 TCRs spanned the whole spike protein, with dominant responses in regions 160-218 and 743-854. Because no day 14 peak-response samples were available, the repertoires could be characterized only after the peak T cell response. The 56-69-year group was small, and its depth increase did not reach significance, likely because of low power. Participants were mostly white British and included more females than males, and it was suggested by the authors that clonal diversity may have been underestimated. Reportedly, almost half of the unique spike-specific TCRs recognized epitopes lying outside the regions that are mutated in the B.1.351 and B.1.1.7 variants. After two AZD1222 doses, spike-specific TCR breadth and depth were significantly higher than at day 0 and than in MenACWY recipients. Conclusions about previously exposed vaccinees are limited because only a handful of AZD1222 recipients were SARS-CoV-2 seropositive at baseline.

As encoded in the germline V gene, CDR1 is LGHNA while CDR2 is YSLEER. The CDR3 spans 15 residues, from the cysteine through the phenylalanine. Left in the record is the CDR3 DNA by itself, 45 bases read in frame from the first base. Trimming takes 1 base from V and 3 bases from J, and the germline ends sit 11 bases apart. The CDR3 regions of human TCRbeta chains were analyzed by immunosequencing. As for how the authors treated the data: TCRs in the repertoires were compared against a reference library of SARS-CoV-2-specific TCRs that had been generated with the MIRA antigen-specificity platform. Breadth was defined as the fraction of unique TCRs that were SARS-CoV-2-associated. Depth was defined as the fraction of total T cells that were SARS-CoV-2-associated. Using the MIRA data, each spike-specific TCR was assigned both to the spike region to which the TCR was reactive and to a CD4 or CD8 class. Log10-transformed breadth and depth values were compared by one-way ANOVA with Sidak's multiple comparisons tests. Drawn from immuneACCESS, this table holds only the in-frame rearrangements with V and J called that TCRdb kept. Clones are partly lost; checked studies trace under half to an unresolved V gene and leave the rest unexplained. The V and J calls and clone size were taken over from that table, and D and trimming were inferred from the DNA. The sample data list around 140,000 clones, and 93% of these were observed just once. The ten largest clones add up to about 5% of the sample.

About this clone: The target of this receptor is not known. No base-level quality is on record; no much larger clone is a single base apart.

The label giving this sample's time point can be read as: baseline before first vaccination. Samples from vaccinated people were obtained from the UK trials COV001 and COV002, which included a single-blind randomized controlled phase 2/3 trial of AZD1222 (ChAdOx1 nCoV-19) in healthy adults. Trial participant PBMC samples were collected at day 0 and day 28 after the second dose for TCRbeta chain sequencing. The sequencing used peripheral blood, collected on day 0 of AZD1222 vaccination. This TCR derives from an adult in good health. The rearrangement joined TRBV4-3 to TRBJ2-3; the D segment cannot be called with confidence. The DNA sequence is TGCGCCAGCAGCCAAGGAGGCTTAGTGACAGATACGCAGTATTTT. Its protein product is CASSQGGLVTDTQYF.